This record looks at one T cell receptor (beta chain) sequence and its context. The data were taken from a study of T cell changes during pregnancy in multiple sclerosis. TCRdb's copy holds only in-frame clones and misses some; the assay was immunoSEQ multiplex PCR. The table lists about 50,000 clones, 90% to 95% of them singletons. Source: CD8+ T cells from peripheral blood mononuclear cells, taken in the first trimester of pregnancy. The clonotype was recovered from a female donor with multiple sclerosis, enrolled in a pregnancy study.

CDR3 residues: CASSSGIYGYTF. CDR3 DNA sequence: TGTGCCAGCAGCTCCGGGATCTATGGCTACACCTTC. V usage is TRBV2 and J usage is TRBJ1-2; D is ambiguous. V lost 6 bases to trimming and J lost 4 bases, with 9 bases between them. The CDR3 contains 12 residues. Looked up from germline, CDR1 is SNHLY and CDR2 is FYNNEI.